This T cell receptor beta chain was found in a study of control samples from healthy donors and cancer patients. This CDR3 comprises 16 residues. Trimming pared 5 bases from V and 4 bases from J, leaving 21 bases between. Germline V CDR1 and CDR2: SEHNR, FQNEAQ (reference sequence). The table came from immunoSEQ multiplex PCR; TCRdb's copy has only in-frame clones and leaves some out. Of about 110,000 clones in the sample, over 75% are singletons; the top ten hold 3.7%. This rearrangement joins TRBV7-9 to TRBJ2-7; D is perhaps TRBD2 (5 bases). This TCR derives from a woman aged 55-70 years with lung cancer. Sequences were obtained from PBMCs. The DNA of the CDR3 is TGTGCCAGCAGCCCCGTGAGGACTCGAGACTCATACGAGCAGTACTTC. It is translated as CASSPVRTRDSYEQYF.